This entry lists 31 T cell receptor beta chains sequenced from one sample in a study of blood T cell repertoires in COVID-19 (TCRdb year 2020). The library was produced with the immunoSEQ multiplex PCR assay. Sourced from immuneACCESS, this table was stored by TCRdb with only in-frame sequences that have V and J called. A share of the clones is absent; for the studies checked, an unresolved V gene accounts for under half, and the remainder has no known explanation. The sample table holds about 74,000 clones, of which about 92% were seen once. Of the sample, approximately 1.6% falls within the top ten clones. Sequences were obtained from peripheral blood. These receptor sequences come from a man aged 50-59 years with acute or convalescent COVID-19.

This clone came up once. The rearrangement uses TRBV11-3 and TRBJ2-5, with D possibly matching TRBD1 (5 bases). The CDR3 spans 14 residues. The ends were cut back, 1 base at V and 1 base at J, with 7 bases in the middle. Germline V CDR1 and CDR2: SGHNT, YENEEA. The CDR3 DNA is TGTGCCAGCAGCTTAGGGGGCAGCCAAGAGACCCAGTACTTC. Protein sequence: CASSLGGSQETQYF.

The chain is built from TRBV6-2 or TRBV6-3 and TRBJ1-2; D gene ambiguous. Germline values: CDR1 MNHEY, CDR2 SVGEGT. The V and J ends lost 2 bases and 4 bases respectively, with 11 bases between them. This CDR3 region has 14 residues. The CDR3 spells CASSYTDVAYGYTF. The CDR3 DNA follows: TGTGCCAGCAGTTACACAGATGTCGCCTATGGCTACACCTTC.

The chain recombines TRBV25-1 with TRBJ2-5; 14 nucleotides line up with TRBD2. The V segment lost 4 bases and the J segment 9 bases; nucleotides outside the gene matches: 7. CDR3 length: 15 amino acids. Germline assignment: CDR1 MGHDK and CDR2 SYGVNS. CDR3 amino acids: CASSGGTSGGSAQYF. CDR3 DNA: TGTGCCAGCAGTGGGGGGACTAGCGGGGGTTCGGCCCAGTACTTC.

This clone was seen a handful of times. J is TRBJ1-6 and V is TRBV3-1 (or the pseudogene TRBV3-2); TRBD1 agrees at 11 bases. V lost 2 bases, J lost 10 bases, and 4 bases stayed unmatched. The CDR3 has 15 residues. Germline V lookup: CDR1 LGHDT, CDR2 YNNKEL (reference sequence). The CDR3: CASSQRTGGESPLHF. The CDR3 region has the DNA TGTGCCAGCAGCCAACGGACAGGGGGCGAATCACCCCTCCACTTT.

V is TRBV7-7 and J is TRBJ2-7; TRBD1 is a possible D gene (6 bases). CDR1 is SSHAT, CDR2 FNYEAQ, per germline (reference sequence). The CDR3 totals 16 residues. This CDR3 is CASSLVGIAQGDFWYV. The CDR3 DNA is TGTGCTAGCAGCTTAGTCGGAATTGCACAGGGAGATTTTTGGTACGTC.

The V gene is TRBV10-3, the J gene TRBJ2-7; 10 nucleotides align to TRBD2. CDR1 is ENHRY, CDR2 SYGVKD, per germline. The CDR3 is 13 residues long. With 7 bases clipped from V and 4 bases from J, the junction kept 4 bases outside the gene matches. The CDR3 spells CAINAAGGYEQYF. In DNA form, the CDR3 reads TGTGCCATCAATGCAGCGGGAGGGTACGAGCAGTACTTC.

The rearrangement joins TRBV5-1 to TRBJ1-1; D remains ambiguous. CDR3 length: 16 amino acids. Trimming took 0 bases from V and 1 from J, leaving 13 bases between them. Germline values: CDR1 SGHRS, CDR2 YFSETQ. CDR3 nucleotides: TGCGCCAGCAGCTTGGGGTCCCCTGGGCGGAACACTGAAGCTTTCTTT. Translating it yields CASSLGSPGRNTEAFF.

The genes are TRBV2 and TRBJ2-7; D might be TRBD2 (6 bases). V was pared by 2 bases and J by 6 bases, with 14 bases between. The CDR3 runs 14 residues. CDR1 is SNHLY, CDR2 FYNNEI, per germline. DNA of the CDR3: TGTGCCAGCAGTGAACTATTGGCGGGATCCGAGCAGTACTTC. The encoded protein is CASSELLAGSEQYF.

This CDR3 reads CASSLLRVEPQHF. CDR3 coding DNA: TGTGCCAGCAGCTTGCTCAGGGTAGAGCCCCAGCATTTT. The V and J genes are TRBV7-8 and TRBJ1-5; perhaps TRBD1 as D (5 bases). Trimming removed 3 bases at V and 8 bases at J, with 11 bases between. The CDR3 contains 13 residues. CDR1 and CDR2 (germline): SGHVS, FQNEAQ.

J is TRBJ1-6 and V is TRBV27; 7 bases are shared with TRBD1. CDR1 and CDR2 from the germline V gene are MNHEY and SMNVEV (reference sequence). With 3 bases clipped from V and 0 bases from J, the junction kept 11 bases outside the gene matches. The CDR3 has 19 amino acids. In DNA form, the CDR3 reads TGTGCCAGCAGTTTTGTAGGGGGCACGGAGAGCTCCTATAATTCACCCCTCCACTTT. As protein: CASSFVGGTESSYNSPLHF.

The chain couples TRBV7-9 to TRBJ1-6; D is uncertain. V shed 6 bases and J shed 6 bases, with 9 bases lying between them. CDR1 and CDR2 (germline): SEHNR, FQNEAQ (reference sequence). The CDR3 extends over 13 amino acids. The CDR3 DNA sequence: TGTGCCAGCAGTCGCGGTTTTAATTCACCCCTCCACTTT. It is translated as CASSRGFNSPLHF.

On this clone: The limits of the CDR3 on the DNA are not certain, so only TCRdb's listed CDR3 is given. The J gene is TRBJ1-5, the V gene TRBV7-9; TRBD1 is taken as the D call from the table, unchecked against the DNA. Germline assignment: CDR1 SEHNR and CDR2 FQNEAQ (reference sequence). Counting both end residues, the CDR3 totals 15 amino acids. The CDR3 sequence: CASSSSDRDNQPQHF.

The chain joins TRBV28 to TRBJ2-2; perhaps TRBD2 as D (6 bases). The CDR3 consists of 17 residues. Germline V gene lookup returns CDR1 MDHEN and CDR2 SYDVKM. Trimming took 3 bases from V and 5 from J, leaving 19 bases between them. The CDR3 region is CASSLTVGLARTGELFF. CDR3 in DNA: TGTGCCAGCAGTTTGACGGTGGGGCTAGCGAGGACCGGGGAGCTGTTTTTT.

The J gene is TRBJ1-4, the V gene TRBV9; 10 bases agree with TRBD1. This CDR3 is built from 14 residues. Germline V gene sequence: CDR1 SGDLS, CDR2 YYNGEE. Losses at the gene ends were 3 bases for V and 7 bases for J; bases not matched to a gene: 3. The CDR3 region has the DNA TGTGCCAGCAGCGGACAGGGGGCGCGTGAAAAACTGTTTTTT. Translating gives CASSGQGAREKLFF. Using reference TRBV9 and TRBJ1-4 for the parts outside the CDR3, the full variable domain is DSGVTQTPKHLITATGQRVTLRCSPRSGDLSVYWYQQSLDQGLQFLIQYYNGEERAKGNILERFSAQQFPDLHSELNLSSLELGDSALYFCASSGQGAREKLFFGSGTQLSVL.

Here the CDR3 reads CASSSGVVSTEAFF. The CDR3 DNA sequence: TGTGCCAGCAGCTCCGGGGTAGTGAGCACTGAAGCTTTCTTT. The rearrangement uses TRBV9 and TRBJ1-1; no clear D gene. CDR1 is SGDLS, CDR2 YYNGEE, per germline. The CDR3 runs to 14 residues. Trimming left V 4 bases short and J 4 bases short, with 14 bases between.

This clone was observed a single time. The chain combines TRBV30 with TRBJ2-7; tentatively, D is TRBD1 (5 bases). Looked up from germline, CDR1 is GTSNPN and CDR2 is SVGIG (reference sequence). The CDR3 length is 13 residues. V lost 2 bases and J lost 12, with 20 bases in between. CDR3 coding DNA: TGTGCCTGGAGTACCTCGGACACCGAGAAACGGTACTTC. Protein product: CAWSTSDTEKRYF.

V gene TRBV7-3 combines with J gene TRBJ1-2; TRBD1 is a possible D gene (5 bases). Per the germline V gene, CDR1 is SGHTA and CDR2 is FQGTGA. V dropped 1 base and J dropped 0 bases, with 9 bases sitting between them. This CDR3 has 15 amino acids. The CDR3 DNA follows: TGTGCCAGCAGCTTAATCGGGGGAGCTAACTATGGCTACACCTTC. Protein: CASSLIGGANYGYTF.

This sequence joins TRBV30 and TRBJ1-3; 7 bases align to TRBD1. The germline V gene encodes CDR1 GTSNPN and CDR2 SVGIG (reference sequence). After removal of 4 bases from V and 0 bases from J, the junction contained 9 bases not matched to a gene. The length of the CDR3 is 16 residues. In DNA form, the CDR3 reads TGTGCCTGGAACTACGGCAGGGGGAGCTCTGGAAACACCATATATTTT. This encodes CAWNYGRGSSGNTIYF.

V gene TRBV6-1 combines with J gene TRBJ1-5, with TRBD1 matching over 8 bases. The J segment lost 4 bases and the V segment lost 4 bases, leaving 9 bases of the junction unmatched. Germline V gene data show CDR1 as MNHNS and CDR2 as SASEGT. The CDR3 is 16 residues long. The CDR3 region is CASSVHRGEINQPQHF. DNA for the CDR3: TGTGCCAGCAGTGTCCACAGGGGGGAAATTAATCAGCCCCAGCATTTT.

The V call is TRBV29-1, the J call TRBJ2-3; TRBD1 matches 10 bases. V gave up 4 bases and J gave up 1 base; unmatched junction bases: 2. This CDR3 is built from 14 residues. CDR1 is SQVTM and CDR2 is ANQGSEA in the germline V gene. CDR3 DNA sequence: TGCAGCGTTGGGGACAGGGGTGGCACAGATACGCAGTATTTT. Its translation: CSVGDRGGTDTQYF.

The chain couples TRBV5-6 to TRBJ1-1; 7 bases are shared with TRBD1. The CDR3 has 13 amino acids. After removal of 4 bases from V and 1 base from J, the junction contained 1 base not matched to a gene. Germline CDR1 is SGHDT and CDR2 is YYEEEE. The CDR3 loop reads CASSGTENTEAFF. CDR3 DNA: TGTGCCAGCAGCGGGACAGAGAACACTGAAGCTTTCTTT.

The gene calls are TRBV10-3 and TRBJ2-2; 12 bases fit TRBD2. The germline V gene encodes CDR1 ENHRY and CDR2 SYGVKD. With V trimmed by 0 bases and J by 5 bases, 4 bases remained unmatched. The CDR3 is made up of 17 amino acids. This CDR3 is CAISESTSGGGTGELFF. For the CDR3, the DNA is TGTGCCATCAGTGAGTCGACTAGCGGGGGAGGGACCGGGGAGCTGTTTTTT.

This rearrangement joins TRBV6-1 to TRBJ2-3, with TRBD1 matching 11 bases. The CDR3 loop spans 16 amino acids. The trim removed 4 bases at V and 4 bases at J, leaving 7 bases unmatched. The germline V gene has CDR1 MNHNS and CDR2 SASEGT. The CDR3, as DNA: TGTGCCAGCAGTGTGGACAGGGGGCATGAGGCAGATACGCAGTATTTT. Its translation is CASSVDRGHEADTQYF.

The V and J genes are TRBV5-1 and TRBJ1-1; a possible D gene is TRBD1 (5 bases). V was pared by 6 bases and J by 4 bases, with 16 bases between. Germline-derived CDR1 and CDR2 are SGHRS and YFSETQ. This CDR3 comprises 14 residues. The CDR3 sequence is CASKSQGFFTEAFF. CDR3 in DNA: TGCGCCAGCAAGTCTCAGGGTTTTTTCACTGAAGCTTTCTTT.

The genes are TRBV5-1 and TRBJ1-4; unclear D gene. The V end was cut by 0 bases, the J end by 2 bases, with 11 bases between. The CDR3 contains 16 residues. Germline values: CDR1 SGHRS, CDR2 YFSETQ. The CDR3 DNA reads as TGCGCCAGCAGCTTGGCGGGTCTCGATACTAATGAAAAACTGTTTTTT. Translating it yields CASSLAGLDTNEKLFF.

This clone was detected a few times. The J gene is TRBJ1-2, the V gene TRBV19; TRBD1 agrees at 7 bases. The CDR3 totals 14 residues. Trimming at V came to 6 bases and at J to 3 bases, leaving 7 bases not matched to a gene. In germline, CDR1 is LNHDA, CDR2 SQIVND (reference sequence). The CDR3 loop reads CASRSTGTDYGYTF. CDR3 coding DNA: TGTGCCAGTAGATCGACAGGGACAGACTATGGCTACACCTTC.

The chain combines TRBV30 with TRBJ1-5, with 7 bases fitting TRBD1. Germline V lookup: CDR1 GTSNPN, CDR2 SVGIG (reference sequence). J gave up 7 bases and V 1 base, and 10 bases lay outside the gene matches. This CDR3 has 15 residues. CDR3 residues: CAWSEIRQGDQPQHF. The DNA of the CDR3 is TGTGCCTGGAGTGAAATCCGACAGGGAGACCAGCCCCAGCATTTT.

The V and J genes are TRBV9 and TRBJ2-5; 8 bases line up with TRBD1. The CDR3 runs 14 residues. Germline CDR1 is SGDLS and CDR2 is YYNGEE. V was clipped by 0 bases and J by 5 bases; unmatched bases: 3. In DNA, the CDR3 is TGTGCCAGCAGCGTAGACAGGGGGGTGGAGACCCAGTACTTC. Translation: CASSVDRGVETQYF.

The V call is TRBV27, the J call TRBJ1-2, with D maybe TRBD1 (5 bases). Germline V gene lookup returns CDR1 MNHEY and CDR2 SMNVEV (reference sequence). CDR3 length equals 18 residues. Trimming pared 4 bases from V and 0 bases from J, leaving 21 bases between. The DNA for the CDR3 is TGTGCCAGCAGTTCAACCGGGGGGGACCGGGGGACTAACTATGGCTACACCTTC. It translates to CASSSTGGDRGTNYGYTF.

This chain links TRBV5-5 with TRBJ2-5, with 11 bases fitting TRBD2. CDR1 and CDR2 from the germline V gene are SGHKS and YYEKEE (reference sequence). V shed 5 bases and J 2 bases; nucleotides not matched to a gene: 8. The CDR3 length is 16 residues. The CDR3 sequence: CASRISGGAIQETQYF. The CDR3, as DNA: TGTGCCAGCAGGATTAGCGGGGGGGCAATACAAGAGACCCAGTACTTC.

V and J are TRBV18 and TRBJ2-1; D might be TRBD1 (6 bases). V lost 3 bases and J 5 bases, leaving 11 bases between the germline ends. Per the germline V gene, CDR1 is KGHSH and CDR2 is LQKENI. The CDR3 totals 14 residues. CDR3: CASSPTGTNNEQFF. CDR3 nucleotides: TGTGCCAGCTCACCCACCGGGACAAACAATGAGCAGTTCTTC.